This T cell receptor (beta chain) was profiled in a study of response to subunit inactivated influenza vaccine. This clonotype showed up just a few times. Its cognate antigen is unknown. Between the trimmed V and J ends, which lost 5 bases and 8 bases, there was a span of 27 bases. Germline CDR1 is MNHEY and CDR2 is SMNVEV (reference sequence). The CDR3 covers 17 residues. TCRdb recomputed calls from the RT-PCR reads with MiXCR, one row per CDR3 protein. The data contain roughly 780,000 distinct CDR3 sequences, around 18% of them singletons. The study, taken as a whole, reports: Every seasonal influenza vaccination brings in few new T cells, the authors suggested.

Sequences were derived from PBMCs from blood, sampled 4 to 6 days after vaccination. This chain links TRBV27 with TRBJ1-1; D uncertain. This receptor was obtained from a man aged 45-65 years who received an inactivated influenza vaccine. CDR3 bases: TGTGCCAGCAGTCCCCTCCGACCCCTTTCAGTTGTCGTCGAAGCTTTCTTT. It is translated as CASSPLRPLSVVVEAFF.